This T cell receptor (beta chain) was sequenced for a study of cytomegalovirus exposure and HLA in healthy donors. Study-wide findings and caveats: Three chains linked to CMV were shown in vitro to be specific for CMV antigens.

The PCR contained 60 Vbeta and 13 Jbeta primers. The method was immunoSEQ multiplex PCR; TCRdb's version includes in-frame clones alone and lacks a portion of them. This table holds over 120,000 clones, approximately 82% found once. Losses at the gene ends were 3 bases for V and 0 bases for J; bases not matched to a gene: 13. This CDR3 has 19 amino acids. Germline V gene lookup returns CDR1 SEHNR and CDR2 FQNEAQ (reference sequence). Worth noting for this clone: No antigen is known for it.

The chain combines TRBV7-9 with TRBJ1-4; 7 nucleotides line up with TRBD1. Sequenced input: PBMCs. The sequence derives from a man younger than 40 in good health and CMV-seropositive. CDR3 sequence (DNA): TGTGCCAGCAGCTTCCCATCTGGGACAGAACTTTCAACTAATGAAAAACTGTTTTTT. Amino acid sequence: CASSFPSGTELSTNEKLFF. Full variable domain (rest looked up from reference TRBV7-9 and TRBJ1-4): DTGVSQNPRHKITKRGQNVTFRCDPISEHNRLYWYRQTLGQGPEFLTYFQNEAQLEKSRLLSDRFSAERPKGSFSTLEIQRTEQGDSAMYLCASSFPSGTELSTNEKLFFGSGTQLSVL.